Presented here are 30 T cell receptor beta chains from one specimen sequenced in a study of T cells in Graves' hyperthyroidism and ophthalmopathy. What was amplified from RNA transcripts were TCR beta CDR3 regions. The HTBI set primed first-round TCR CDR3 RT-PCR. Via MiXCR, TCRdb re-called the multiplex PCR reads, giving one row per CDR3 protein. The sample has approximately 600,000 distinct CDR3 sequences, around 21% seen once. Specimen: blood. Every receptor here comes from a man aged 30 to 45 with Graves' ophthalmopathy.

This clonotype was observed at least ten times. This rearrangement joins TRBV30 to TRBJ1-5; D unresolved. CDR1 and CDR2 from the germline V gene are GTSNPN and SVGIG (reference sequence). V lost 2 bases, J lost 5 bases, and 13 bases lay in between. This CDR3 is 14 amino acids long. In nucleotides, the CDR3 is TGTGCCTGGAGTAAGAACTGGGCCGATCAGCCCCAGCATTTT. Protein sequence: CAWSKNWADQPQHF. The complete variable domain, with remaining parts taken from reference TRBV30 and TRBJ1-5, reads SQTIHQWPATLVQPVGSPLSLECTVEGTSNPNLYWYRQAAGRGLQLLFYSVGIGQISSEVPQNLSASRPQDRQFILSSKKLLLSDSGFYLCAWSKNWADQPQHFGDGTRLSIL.

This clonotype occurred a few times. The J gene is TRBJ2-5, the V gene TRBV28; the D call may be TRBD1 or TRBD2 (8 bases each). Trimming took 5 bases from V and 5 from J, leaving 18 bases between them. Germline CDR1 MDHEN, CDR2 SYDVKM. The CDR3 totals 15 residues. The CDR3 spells CASSRGGTGGETQYF. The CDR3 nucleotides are TGTGCCAGCAGTCGGGGGGGGACAGGCGGGGAGACCCAGTACTTC.

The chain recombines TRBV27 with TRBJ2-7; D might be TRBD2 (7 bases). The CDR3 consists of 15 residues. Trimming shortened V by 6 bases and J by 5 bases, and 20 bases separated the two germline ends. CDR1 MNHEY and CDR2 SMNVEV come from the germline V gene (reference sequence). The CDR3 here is CASSRGEGDGNEQYF. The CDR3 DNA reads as TGTGCCAGCAGCCGGGGGGAGGGGGACGGTAACGAGCAGTACTTC.

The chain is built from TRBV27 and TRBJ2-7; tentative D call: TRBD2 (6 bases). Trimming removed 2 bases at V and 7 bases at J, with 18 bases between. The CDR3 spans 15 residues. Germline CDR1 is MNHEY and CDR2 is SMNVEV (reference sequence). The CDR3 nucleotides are TGTGCCAGCAGTTTAGGGGGGAACATACTACGGGAGCAGTACTTC. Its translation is CASSLGGNILREQYF.

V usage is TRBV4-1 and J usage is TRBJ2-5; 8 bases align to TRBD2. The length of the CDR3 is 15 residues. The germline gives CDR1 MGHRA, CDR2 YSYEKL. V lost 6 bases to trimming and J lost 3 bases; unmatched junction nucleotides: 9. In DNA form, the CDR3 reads TGCGCCAGCAGTCCTATCTCACTAGCGGAAGAGACCCAGTACTTC. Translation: CASSPISLAEETQYF.

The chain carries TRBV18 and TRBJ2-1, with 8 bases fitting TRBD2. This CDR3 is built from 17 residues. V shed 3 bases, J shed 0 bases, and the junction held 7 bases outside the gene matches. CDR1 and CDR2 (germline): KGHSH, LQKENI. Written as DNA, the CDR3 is TGTGCCAGCTCACCCAGCGGGAGAACCCGCTCCTACAATGAGCAGTTCTTC. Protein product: CASSPSGRTRSYNEQFF.

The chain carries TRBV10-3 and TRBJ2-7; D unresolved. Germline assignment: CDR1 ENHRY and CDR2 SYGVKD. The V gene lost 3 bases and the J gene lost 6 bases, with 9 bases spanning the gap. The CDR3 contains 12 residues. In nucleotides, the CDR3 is TGTGCCATCAGTGACAGTAGTCCCGAGCAGTACTTC. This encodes CAISDSSPEQYF.

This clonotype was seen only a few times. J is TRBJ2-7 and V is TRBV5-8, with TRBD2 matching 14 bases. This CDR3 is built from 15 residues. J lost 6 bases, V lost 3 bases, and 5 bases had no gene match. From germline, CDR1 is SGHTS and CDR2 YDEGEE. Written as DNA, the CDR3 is TGTGCCAGCAGCTCACGACTAGCGGGAGGGCCCGAGCAGTACTTC. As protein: CASSSRLAGGPEQYF.

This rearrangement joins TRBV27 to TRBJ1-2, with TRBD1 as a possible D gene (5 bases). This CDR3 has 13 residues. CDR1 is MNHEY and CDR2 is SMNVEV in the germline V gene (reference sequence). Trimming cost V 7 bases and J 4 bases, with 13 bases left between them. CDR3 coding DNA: TGTGCCAGCAAGCCCGGGGGGTTCTATGGCTACACCTTC. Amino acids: CASKPGGFYGYTF.

The CDR3 coding sequence is TGTGCCAGCAGAACAGCGAGCTCTGGGGCCAACGTCCTGACTTTC. This gives the protein CASRTASSGANVLTF. This chain joins TRBV28 and TRBJ2-6; D is unclear. V lost 6 bases and J lost 0, with 9 bases in between. The CDR3 extends over 15 amino acids. CDR1 MDHEN and CDR2 SYDVKM come from the germline V gene.

The CDR3 spells CASSIDFSYNEQFF. CDR3 nucleotides: TGTGCCAGTAGTATCGACTTCTCTTACAATGAGCAGTTCTTC. The J gene is TRBJ2-1, the V gene TRBV19; D not certain. The CDR3 sequence is 14 residues long. The V end lost 3 bases, the J end lost 4 bases, and 10 bases lay between the germline ends. Germline V gene data show CDR1 as LNHDA and CDR2 as SQIVND (reference sequence). The full variable domain, rest sourced from reference TRBV19 and TRBJ2-1, is DGGITQSPKYLFRKEGQNVTLSCEQNLNHDAMYWYRQDPGQGLRLIYYSQIVNDFQKGDIAEGYSVSREKKESFPLTVTSAQKNPTAFYLCASSIDFSYNEQFFGPGTRLTVL.

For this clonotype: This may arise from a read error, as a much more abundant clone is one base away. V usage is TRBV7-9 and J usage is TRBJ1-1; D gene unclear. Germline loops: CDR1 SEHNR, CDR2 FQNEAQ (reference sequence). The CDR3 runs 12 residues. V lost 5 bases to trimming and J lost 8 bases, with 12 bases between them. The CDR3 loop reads CASSPGRREAFF. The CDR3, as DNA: TGTGCCAGCAGCCCCGGACGGAGAGAAGCTTTCTTT.

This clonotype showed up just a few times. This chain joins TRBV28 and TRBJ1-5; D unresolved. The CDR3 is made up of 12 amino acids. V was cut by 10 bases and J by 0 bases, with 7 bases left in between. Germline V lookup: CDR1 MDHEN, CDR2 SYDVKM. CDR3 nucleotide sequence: TGTGCCACCATTTATAGCAATCAGCCCCAGCATTTT. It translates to CATIYSNQPQHF.

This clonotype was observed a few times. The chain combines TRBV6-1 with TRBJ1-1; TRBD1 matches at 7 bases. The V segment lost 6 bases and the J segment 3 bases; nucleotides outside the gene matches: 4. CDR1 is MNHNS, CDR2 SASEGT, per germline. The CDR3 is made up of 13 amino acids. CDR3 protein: CASSRDSYTEAFF. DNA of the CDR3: TGTGCCAGCAGCCGGGACAGCTACACTGAAGCTTTCTTT.

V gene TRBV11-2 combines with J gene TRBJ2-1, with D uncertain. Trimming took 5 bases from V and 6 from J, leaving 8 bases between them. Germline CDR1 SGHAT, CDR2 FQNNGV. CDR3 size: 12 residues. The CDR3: CASSVAFNEQFF. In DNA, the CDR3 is TGTGCCAGCAGCGTCGCGTTCAATGAGCAGTTCTTC. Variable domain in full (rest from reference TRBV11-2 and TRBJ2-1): EAGVAQSPRYKIIEKRQSVAFWCNPISGHATLYWYQQILGQGPKLLIQFQNNGVVDDSQLPKDRFSAERLKGVDSTLKIQPAKLEDSAVYLCASSVAFNEQFFGPGTRLTVL.

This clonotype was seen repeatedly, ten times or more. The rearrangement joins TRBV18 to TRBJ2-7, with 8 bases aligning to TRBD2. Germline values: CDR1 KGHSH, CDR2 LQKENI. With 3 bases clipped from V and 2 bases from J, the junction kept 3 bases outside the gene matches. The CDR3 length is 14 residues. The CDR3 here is CASSPPGGPYEQYF. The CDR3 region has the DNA TGTGCCAGCTCACCGCCGGGAGGGCCCTACGAGCAGTACTTC.

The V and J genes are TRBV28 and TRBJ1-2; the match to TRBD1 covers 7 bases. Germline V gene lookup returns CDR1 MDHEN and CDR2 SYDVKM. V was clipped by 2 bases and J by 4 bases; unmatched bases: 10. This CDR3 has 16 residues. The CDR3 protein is CASSLGPDRLTYGYTF. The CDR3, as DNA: TGTGCCAGCAGTTTAGGTCCGGACAGGCTCACCTATGGCTACACCTTC.

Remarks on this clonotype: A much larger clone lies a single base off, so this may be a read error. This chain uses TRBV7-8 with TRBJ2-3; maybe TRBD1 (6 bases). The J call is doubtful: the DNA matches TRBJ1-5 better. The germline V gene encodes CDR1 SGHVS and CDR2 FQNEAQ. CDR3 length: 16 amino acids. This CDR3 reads CASSSEGGSRTDTQHF. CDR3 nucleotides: TGTGCCAGCAGCTCCGAGGGGGGGTCCCGCACAGATACGCAGCATTTT.

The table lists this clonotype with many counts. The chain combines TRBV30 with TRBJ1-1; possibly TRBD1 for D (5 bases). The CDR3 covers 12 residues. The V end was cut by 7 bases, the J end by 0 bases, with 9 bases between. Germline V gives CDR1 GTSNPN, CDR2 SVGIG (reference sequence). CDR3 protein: CASDRVNTEAFF. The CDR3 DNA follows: TGTGCCTCCGACAGAGTGAACACTGAAGCTTTCTTT.

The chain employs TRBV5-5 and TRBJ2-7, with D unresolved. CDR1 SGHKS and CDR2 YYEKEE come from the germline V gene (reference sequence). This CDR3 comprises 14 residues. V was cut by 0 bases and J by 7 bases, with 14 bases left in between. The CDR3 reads CASSLDVGLGEQYF. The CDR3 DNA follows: TGTGCCAGCAGCTTGGATGTGGGATTAGGTGAGCAGTACTTC.

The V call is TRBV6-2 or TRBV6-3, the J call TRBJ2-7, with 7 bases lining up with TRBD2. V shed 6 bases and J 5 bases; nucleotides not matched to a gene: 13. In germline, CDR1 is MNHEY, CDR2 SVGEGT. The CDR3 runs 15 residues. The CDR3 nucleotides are TGTGCCAGCAGCCCCTTGGCGGGAGTAGGCGACGAGCAGTACTTC. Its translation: CASSPLAGVGDEQYF.

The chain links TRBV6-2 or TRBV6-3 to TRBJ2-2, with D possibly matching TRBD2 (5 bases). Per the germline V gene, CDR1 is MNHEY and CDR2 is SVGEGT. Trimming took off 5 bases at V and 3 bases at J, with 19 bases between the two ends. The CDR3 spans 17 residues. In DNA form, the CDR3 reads TGTGCCAGCAGTCCTCTTATGAGGGAGCACCACACCGGGGAGCTGTTTTTT. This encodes CASSPLMREHHTGELFF.

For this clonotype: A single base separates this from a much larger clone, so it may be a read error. The CDR3 DNA sequence: TGTGCCAGCAGTGAGGCAGAGAGGGATGAAAAACTGTTTTTT. This sequence encodes CASSEAERDEKLFF. The chain uses TRBV6-1 and TRBJ1-4; no reliable D call. Trimming cost V 3 bases and J 6 bases, with 11 bases left between them. The CDR3 covers 14 residues. CDR1 and CDR2 from the germline V gene are MNHNS and SASEGT.

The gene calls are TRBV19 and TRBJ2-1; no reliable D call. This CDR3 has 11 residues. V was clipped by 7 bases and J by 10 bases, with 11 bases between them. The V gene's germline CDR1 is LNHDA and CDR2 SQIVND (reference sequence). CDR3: CASTNSEEQFF. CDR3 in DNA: TGTGCCAGTACCAATTCGGAAGAGCAGTTCTTC.

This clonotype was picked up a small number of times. CDR3 nucleotide sequence: TGTGCCTGGAGTGCCCAATCCGGGACTAGTCGTGTAGATACGCAGTATTTT. It specifies CAWSAQSGTSRVDTQYF. V is TRBV30 and J is TRBJ2-3, with TRBD2 matching 8 bases. The V gene's germline CDR1 is GTSNPN and CDR2 SVGIG (reference sequence). This CDR3 comprises 17 residues. J gave up 5 bases and V 1 base, and 14 bases lay outside the gene matches.

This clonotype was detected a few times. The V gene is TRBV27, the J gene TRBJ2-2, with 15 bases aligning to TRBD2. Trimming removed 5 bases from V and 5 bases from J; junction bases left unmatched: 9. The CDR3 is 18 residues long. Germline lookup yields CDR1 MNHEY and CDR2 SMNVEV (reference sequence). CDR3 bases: TGTGCCAGCAGTCCAGGGACTAGCGGGAGGAGATGGACCGGGGAGCTGTTTTTT. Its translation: CASSPGTSGRRWTGELFF.

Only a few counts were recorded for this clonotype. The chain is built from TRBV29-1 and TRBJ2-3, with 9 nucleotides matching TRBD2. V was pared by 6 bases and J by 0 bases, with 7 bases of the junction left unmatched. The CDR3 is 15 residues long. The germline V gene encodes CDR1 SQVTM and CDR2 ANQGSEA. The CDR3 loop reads CSVYATSGSTDTQYF. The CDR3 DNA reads TGCAGCGTCTACGCTACTAGCGGGAGCACAGATACGCAGTATTTT.

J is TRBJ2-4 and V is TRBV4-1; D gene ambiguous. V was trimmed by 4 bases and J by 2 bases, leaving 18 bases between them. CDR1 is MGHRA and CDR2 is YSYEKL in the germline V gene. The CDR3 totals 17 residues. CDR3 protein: CASSPGRPSGPKNIQYF. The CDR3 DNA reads TGCGCCAGCAGCCCCGGAAGGCCCTCAGGTCCCAAAAACATTCAGTACTTC.

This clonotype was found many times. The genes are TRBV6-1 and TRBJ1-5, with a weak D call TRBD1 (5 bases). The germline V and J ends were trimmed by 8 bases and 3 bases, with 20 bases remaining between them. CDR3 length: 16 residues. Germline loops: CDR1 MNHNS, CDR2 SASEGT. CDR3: CASSPARGSPNQPQHF. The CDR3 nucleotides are TGTGCCAGCTCTCCCGCCCGGGGGTCACCCAATCAGCCCCAGCATTTT.

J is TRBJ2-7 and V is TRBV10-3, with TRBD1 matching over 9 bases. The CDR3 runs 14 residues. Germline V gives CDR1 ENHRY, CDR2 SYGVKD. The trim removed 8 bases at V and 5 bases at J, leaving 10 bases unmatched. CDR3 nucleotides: TGTGCCATCTCCGGGACAGGGATGCGGGACGAGCAGTACTTC. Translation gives CAISGTGMRDEQYF.